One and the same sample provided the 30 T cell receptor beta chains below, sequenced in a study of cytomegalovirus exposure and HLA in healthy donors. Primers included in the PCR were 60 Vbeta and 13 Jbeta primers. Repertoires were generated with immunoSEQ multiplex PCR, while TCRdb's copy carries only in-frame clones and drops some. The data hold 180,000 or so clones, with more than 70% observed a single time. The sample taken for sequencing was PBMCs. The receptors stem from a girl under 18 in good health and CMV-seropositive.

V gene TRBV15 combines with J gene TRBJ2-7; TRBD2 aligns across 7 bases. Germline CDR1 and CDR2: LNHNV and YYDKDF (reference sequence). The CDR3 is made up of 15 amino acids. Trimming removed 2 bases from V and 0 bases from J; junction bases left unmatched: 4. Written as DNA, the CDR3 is TGTGCCACCAGCAGACCAAGCGGGACCTCCTACGAGCAGTACTTC. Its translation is CATSRPSGTSYEQYF.

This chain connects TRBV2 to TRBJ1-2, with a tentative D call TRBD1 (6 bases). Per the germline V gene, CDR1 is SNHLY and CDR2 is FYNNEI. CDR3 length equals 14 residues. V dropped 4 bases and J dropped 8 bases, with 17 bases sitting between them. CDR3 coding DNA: TGTGCCAGCAGTGCCCGGACAGCCTCTTTAGGCTACACCTTC. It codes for CASSARTASLGYTF.

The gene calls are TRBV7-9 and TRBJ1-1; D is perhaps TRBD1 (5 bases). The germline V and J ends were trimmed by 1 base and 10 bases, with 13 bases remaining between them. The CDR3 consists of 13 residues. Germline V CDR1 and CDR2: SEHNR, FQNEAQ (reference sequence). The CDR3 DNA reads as TGTGCCAGCAGCTTAGGGGGGGAGAGGGGAGCTTTCTTT. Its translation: CASSLGGERGAFF.

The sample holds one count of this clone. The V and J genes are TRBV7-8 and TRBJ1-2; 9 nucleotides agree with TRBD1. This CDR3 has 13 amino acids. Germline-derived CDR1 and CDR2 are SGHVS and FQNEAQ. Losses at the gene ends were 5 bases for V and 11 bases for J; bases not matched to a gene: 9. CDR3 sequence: CASSVNRDRAYTF. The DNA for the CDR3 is TGTGCCAGCAGCGTCAACCGGGACAGGGCTTACACCTTC. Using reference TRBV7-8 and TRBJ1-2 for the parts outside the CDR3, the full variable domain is GAGVSQSPRYKVAKRGQDVALRCDPISGHVSLFWYQQALGQGPEFLTYFQNEAQLDKSGLPSDRFFAERPEGSVSTLKIQRTQQEDSAVYLCASSVNRDRAYTFGSGTRLTVV.

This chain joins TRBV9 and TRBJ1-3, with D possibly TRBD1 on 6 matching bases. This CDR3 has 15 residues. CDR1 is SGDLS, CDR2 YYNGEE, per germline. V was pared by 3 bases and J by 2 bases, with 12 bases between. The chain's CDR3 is CASSAETGTGNTIYF. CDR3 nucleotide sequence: TGTGCCAGCAGCGCGGAAACAGGGACTGGAAACACCATATATTTT. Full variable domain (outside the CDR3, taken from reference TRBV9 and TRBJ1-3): DSGVTQTPKHLITATGQRVTLRCSPRSGDLSVYWYQQSLDQGLQFLIQYYNGEERAKGNILERFSAQQFPDLHSELNLSSLELGDSALYFCASSAETGTGNTIYFGEGSWLTVV.

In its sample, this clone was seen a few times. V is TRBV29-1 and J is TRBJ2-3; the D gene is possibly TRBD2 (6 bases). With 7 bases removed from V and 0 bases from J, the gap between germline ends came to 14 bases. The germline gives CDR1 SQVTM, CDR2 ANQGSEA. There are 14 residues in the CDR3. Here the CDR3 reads CSGAAGISTDTQYF. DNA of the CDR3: TGCAGCGGAGCAGCGGGCATTAGCACAGATACGCAGTATTTT.

The DNA for the CDR3 is TGTGCCAGCATGGCAGGGTTCTCTGGAAACACCATATATTTT. It is translated as CASMAGFSGNTIYF. The chain carries TRBV2 and TRBJ1-3, with TRBD1 as a possible D gene (5 bases). The CDR3 is 14 amino acids. Germline loops: CDR1 SNHLY, CDR2 FYNNEI. V dropped 7 bases and J dropped 0 bases, with 10 bases sitting between them.

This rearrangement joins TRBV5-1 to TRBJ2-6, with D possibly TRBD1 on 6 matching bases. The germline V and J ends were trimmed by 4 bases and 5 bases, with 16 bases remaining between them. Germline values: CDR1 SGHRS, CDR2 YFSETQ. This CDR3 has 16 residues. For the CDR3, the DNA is TGCGCCAGCAGCCAAGAAACAGGGCTTCGGGCCAACGTCCTGACTTTC. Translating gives CASSQETGLRANVLTF.

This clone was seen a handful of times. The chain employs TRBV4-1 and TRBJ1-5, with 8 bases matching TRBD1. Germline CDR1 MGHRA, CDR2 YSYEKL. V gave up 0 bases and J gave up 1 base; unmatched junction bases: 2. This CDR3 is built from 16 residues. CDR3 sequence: CASSQEGTGSNQPQHF. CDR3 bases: TGCGCCAGCAGCCAAGAAGGGACAGGAAGCAATCAGCCCCAGCATTTT.

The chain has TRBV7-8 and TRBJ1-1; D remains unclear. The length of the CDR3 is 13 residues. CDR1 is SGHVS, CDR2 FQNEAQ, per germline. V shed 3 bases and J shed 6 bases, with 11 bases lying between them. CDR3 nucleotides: TGTGCCAGCAGCTTTCAAGGCCAGGCTGAAGCTTTCTTT. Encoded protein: CASSFQGQAEAFF.

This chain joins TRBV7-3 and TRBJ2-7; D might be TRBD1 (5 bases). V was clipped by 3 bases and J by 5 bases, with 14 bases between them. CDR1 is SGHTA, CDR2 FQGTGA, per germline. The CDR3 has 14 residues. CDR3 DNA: TGTGCCAGCAGCTTTTCAGGGAAAAGGGACGAGCAGTACTTC. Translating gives CASSFSGKRDEQYF. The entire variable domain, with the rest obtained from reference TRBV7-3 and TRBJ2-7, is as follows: GAGVSQTPSNKVTEKGKYVELRCDPISGHTALYWYRQSLGQGPEFLIYFQGTGAADDSGLPNDRFFAVRPEGSVSTLKIQRTERGDSAVYLCASSFSGKRDEQYFGPGTRLTVT.

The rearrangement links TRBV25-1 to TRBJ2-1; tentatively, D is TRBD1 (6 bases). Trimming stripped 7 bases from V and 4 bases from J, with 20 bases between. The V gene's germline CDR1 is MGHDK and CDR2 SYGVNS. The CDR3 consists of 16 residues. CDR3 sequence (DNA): TGTGCCAGCAAGTTCTTCCCGGGACACCTTTACAATGAGCAGTTCTTC. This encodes CASKFFPGHLYNEQFF.

CDR3 protein: CAWSDPKSSYEQYF. The CDR3 DNA is TGTGCCTGGAGTGATCCGAAGAGCTCCTACGAGCAGTACTTC. The rearrangement links TRBV30 to TRBJ2-7; the D is unclear. CDR1 is GTSNPN and CDR2 is SVGIG in the germline V gene (reference sequence). This CDR3 is 14 amino acids long. Trimming left V 1 base short and J 0 bases short, with 10 bases between.

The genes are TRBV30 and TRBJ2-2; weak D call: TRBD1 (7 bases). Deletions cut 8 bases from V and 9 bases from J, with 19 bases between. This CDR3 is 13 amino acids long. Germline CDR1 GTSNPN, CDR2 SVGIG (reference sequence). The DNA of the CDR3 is TGTGCCGTGGAGGGGGCGGGGCCGAGGGAGCTGTTTTTT. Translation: CAVEGAGPRELFF.

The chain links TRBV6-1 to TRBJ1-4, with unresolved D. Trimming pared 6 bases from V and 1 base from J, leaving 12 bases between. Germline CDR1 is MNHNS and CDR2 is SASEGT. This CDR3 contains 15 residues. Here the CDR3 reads CASSPRRETNEKLFF. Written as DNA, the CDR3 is TGTGCCAGCAGCCCTAGGAGAGAAACTAATGAAAAACTGTTTTTT.

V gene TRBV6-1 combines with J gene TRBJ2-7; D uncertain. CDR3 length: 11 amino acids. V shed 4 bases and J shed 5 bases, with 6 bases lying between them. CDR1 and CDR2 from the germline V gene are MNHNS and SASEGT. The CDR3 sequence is CASSGQDEQYF. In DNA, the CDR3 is TGTGCCAGCAGTGGCCAGGACGAGCAGTACTTC.

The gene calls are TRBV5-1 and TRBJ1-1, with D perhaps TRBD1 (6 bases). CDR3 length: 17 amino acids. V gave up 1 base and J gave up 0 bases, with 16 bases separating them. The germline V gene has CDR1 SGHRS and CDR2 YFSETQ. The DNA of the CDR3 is TGCGCCAGCAGCTTGAGGCGGACAGCTTCAATGAACACTGAAGCTTTCTTT. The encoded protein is CASSLRRTASMNTEAFF.

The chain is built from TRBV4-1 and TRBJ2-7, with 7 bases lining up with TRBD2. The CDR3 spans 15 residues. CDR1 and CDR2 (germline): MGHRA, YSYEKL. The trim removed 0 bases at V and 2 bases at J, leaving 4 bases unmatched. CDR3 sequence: CASSQDLAETYEQYF. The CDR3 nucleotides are TGCGCCAGCAGCCAAGATCTAGCGGAAACCTACGAGCAGTACTTC.

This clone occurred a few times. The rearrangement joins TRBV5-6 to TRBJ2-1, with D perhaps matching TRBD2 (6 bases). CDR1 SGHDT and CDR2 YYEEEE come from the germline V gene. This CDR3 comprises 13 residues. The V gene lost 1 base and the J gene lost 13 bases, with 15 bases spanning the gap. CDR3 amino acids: CASSLYVREDQFF. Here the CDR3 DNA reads TGTGCCAGCAGCTTGTATGTTAGGGAGGACCAGTTCTTC.

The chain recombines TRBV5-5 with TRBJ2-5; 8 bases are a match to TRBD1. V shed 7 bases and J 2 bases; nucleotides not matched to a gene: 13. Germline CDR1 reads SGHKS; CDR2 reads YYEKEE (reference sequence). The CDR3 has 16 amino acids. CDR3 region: CASVLFSGGVQETQYF. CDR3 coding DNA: TGTGCCAGCGTCCTCTTTTCAGGGGGCGTTCAAGAGACCCAGTACTTC.

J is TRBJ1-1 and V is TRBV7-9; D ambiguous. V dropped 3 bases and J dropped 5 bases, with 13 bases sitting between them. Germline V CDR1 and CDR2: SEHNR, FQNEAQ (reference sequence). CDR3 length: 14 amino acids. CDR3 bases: TGTGCCAGCAGCTTTCCCTCGACGGGTACTGAAGCTTTCTTT. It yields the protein CASSFPSTGTEAFF.

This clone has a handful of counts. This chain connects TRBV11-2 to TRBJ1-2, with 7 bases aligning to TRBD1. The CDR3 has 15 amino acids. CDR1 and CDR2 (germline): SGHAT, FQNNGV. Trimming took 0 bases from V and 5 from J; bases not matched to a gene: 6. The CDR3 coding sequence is TGTGCCAGCAGCTTAGATCTGGACAGGATTTATGGCTACACCTTC. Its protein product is CASSLDLDRIYGYTF.

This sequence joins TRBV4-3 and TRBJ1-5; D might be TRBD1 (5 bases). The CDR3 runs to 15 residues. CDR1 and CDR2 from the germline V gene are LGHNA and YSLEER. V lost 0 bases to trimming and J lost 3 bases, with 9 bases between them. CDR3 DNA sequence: TGCGCCAGCAGCCAAGACAGGGTTACCAATCAGCCCCAGCATTTT. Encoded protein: CASSQDRVTNQPQHF.

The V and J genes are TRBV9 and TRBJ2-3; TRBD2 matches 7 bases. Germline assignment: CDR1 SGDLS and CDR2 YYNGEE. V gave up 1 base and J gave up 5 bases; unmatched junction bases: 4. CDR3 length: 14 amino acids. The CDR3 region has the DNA TGTGCCAGCAGCGTAAGGGAGGGTGAAGATACGCAGTATTTT. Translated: CASSVREGEDTQYF.

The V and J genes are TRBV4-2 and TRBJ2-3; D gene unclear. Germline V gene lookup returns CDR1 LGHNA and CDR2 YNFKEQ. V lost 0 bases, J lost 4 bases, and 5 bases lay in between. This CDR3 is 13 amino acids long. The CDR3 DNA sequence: TGTGCCAGCAGCCAAGACCGTCCAGATACGCAGTATTTT. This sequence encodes CASSQDRPDTQYF.

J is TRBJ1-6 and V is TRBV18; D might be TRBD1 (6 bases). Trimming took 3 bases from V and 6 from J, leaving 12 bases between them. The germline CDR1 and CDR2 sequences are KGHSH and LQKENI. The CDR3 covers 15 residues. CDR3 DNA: TGTGCCAGCTCACCTGAGACAGGTCTTAATTCACCCCTCCACTTT. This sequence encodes CASSPETGLNSPLHF.

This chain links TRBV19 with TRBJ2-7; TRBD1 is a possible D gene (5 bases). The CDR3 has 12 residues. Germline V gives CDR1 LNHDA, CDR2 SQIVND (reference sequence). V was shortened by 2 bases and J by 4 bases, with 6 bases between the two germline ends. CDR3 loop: CASSIKGYEQYF. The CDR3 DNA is TGTGCCAGTAGTATAAAGGGGTACGAGCAGTACTTC.

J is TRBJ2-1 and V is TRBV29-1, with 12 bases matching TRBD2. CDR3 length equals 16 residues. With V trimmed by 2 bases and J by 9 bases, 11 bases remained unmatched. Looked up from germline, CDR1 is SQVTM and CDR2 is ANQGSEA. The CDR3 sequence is CSVENTIGLAGLEQFF. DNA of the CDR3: TGCAGCGTTGAAAACACAATTGGACTAGCGGGGCTTGAGCAGTTCTTC.

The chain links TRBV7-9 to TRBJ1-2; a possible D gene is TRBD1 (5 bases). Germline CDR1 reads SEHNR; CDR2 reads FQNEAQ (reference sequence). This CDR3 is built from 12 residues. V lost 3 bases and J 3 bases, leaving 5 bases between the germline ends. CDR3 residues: CASSLTDYGYTF. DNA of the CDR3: TGTGCCAGCAGCTTGACAGACTATGGCTACACCTTC.

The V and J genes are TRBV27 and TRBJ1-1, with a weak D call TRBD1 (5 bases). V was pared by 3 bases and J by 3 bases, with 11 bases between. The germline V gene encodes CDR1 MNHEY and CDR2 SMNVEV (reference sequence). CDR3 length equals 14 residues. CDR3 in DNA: TGTGCCAGCAGTTTCGTGGGGGGATACACTGAAGCTTTCTTT. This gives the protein CASSFVGGYTEAFF.